This entry is about one T cell receptor (beta chain). The entry originates in a study of blood T cell repertoires in COVID-19. About the study: Whether acute or convalescent, the COVID-19 samples came from the United States, Italy and Spain.

In the study's own analysis: Estimation of nucleated cell counts was performed using reference gene primer amplification. Measured with immunoSEQ multiplex PCR; TCRdb has only the in-frame clones, and not every one. V, J and clone size were drawn from that table, and D and trimming were deduced from the DNA. The data show about 15,000 clones, 70% to 90% seen once. Looked up from germline, CDR1 is SGHTA and CDR2 is FQGNSA. This CDR3 comprises 16 residues. The J segment lost 2 bases and the V segment lost 3 bases, leaving 7 bases of the junction unmatched. The TCR sequence derives from a woman in her 70s in a cohort sampled during active or convalescent COVID-19. The specimen was peripheral blood. The chain carries TRBV7-2 and TRBJ2-3; TRBD2 agrees at 8 bases. The CDR3 is CASSLYSGVATDTQYF. The CDR3 DNA follows: TGTGCCAGCAGCTTGTATAGCGGGGTAGCCACAGATACGCAGTATTTT. The full variable domain, rest sourced from reference TRBV7-2 and TRBJ2-3, is GAGVSQSPSNKVTEKGKDVELRCDPISGHTALYWYRQSLGQGLEFLIYFQGNSAPDKSGLPSDRFSAERTGGSVSTLTIQRTQQEDSAVYLCASSLYSGVATDTQYFGPGTRLTVL.